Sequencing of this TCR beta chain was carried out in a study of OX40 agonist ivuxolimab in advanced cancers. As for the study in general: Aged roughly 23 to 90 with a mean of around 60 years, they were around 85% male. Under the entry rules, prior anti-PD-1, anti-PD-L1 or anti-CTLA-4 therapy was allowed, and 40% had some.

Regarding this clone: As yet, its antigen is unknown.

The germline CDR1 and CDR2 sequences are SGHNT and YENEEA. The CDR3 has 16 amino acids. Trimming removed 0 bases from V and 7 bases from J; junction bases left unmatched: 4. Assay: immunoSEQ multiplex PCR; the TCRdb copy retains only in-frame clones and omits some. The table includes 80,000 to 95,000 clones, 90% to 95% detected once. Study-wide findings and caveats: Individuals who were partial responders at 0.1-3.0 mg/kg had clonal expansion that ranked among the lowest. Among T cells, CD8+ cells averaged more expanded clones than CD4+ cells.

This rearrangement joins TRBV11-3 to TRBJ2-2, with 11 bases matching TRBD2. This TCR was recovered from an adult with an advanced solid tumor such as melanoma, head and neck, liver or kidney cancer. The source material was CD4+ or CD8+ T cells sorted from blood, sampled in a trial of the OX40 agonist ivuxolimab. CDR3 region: CASSLDLAGGNGELFF. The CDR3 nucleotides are TGTGCCAGCAGCTTAGATCTAGCGGGAGGTAACGGGGAGCTGTTTTTT. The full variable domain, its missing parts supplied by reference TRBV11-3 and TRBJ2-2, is EAGVVQSPRYKIIEKKQPVAFWCNPISGHNTLYWYLQNLGQGPELLIRYENEEAVDDSQLPKDRFSAERLKGVDSTLKIQPAELGDSAVYLCASSLDLAGGNGELFFGEGSRLTVL.